The 22 T cell receptor beta chains below come from one sample, sequenced in a study of T-cell memory formation after mild COVID-19. Via MiXCR, TCRdb re-called the 5' RACE reads, giving one row per CDR3 protein. The sample contains around 33,000 distinct CDR3 sequences, around 21% of which appear only once. Source material: PBMCs or a T cell subset sorted from them (not recorded which). These receptors were obtained from an adult who had mild COVID-19 (a few samples of this study predate the infection). Cell type and time point are not known.

V and J are TRBV4-2 and TRBJ1-1; D gene uncertain. The V and J ends lost 7 bases and 0 bases respectively, with 9 bases between them. Per the germline V gene, CDR1 is LGHNA and CDR2 is YNFKEQ. CDR3 size: 13 residues. DNA of the CDR3: TGTGCCAGCACCTCCTCCGTGAACACTGAAGCTTTCTTT. Translated: CASTSSVNTEAFF.

The V gene is TRBV7-2, the J gene TRBJ2-5, with D possibly being TRBD1 (6 bases). V shed 4 bases and J shed 3 bases, with 12 bases lying between them. The length of the CDR3 is 14 residues. Germline CDR1 and CDR2: SGHTA and FQGNSA. In DNA form, the CDR3 reads TGTGCCAGCAGCTCCCGAAACAGGGAAGAGACCCAGTACTTC. Its translation: CASSSRNREETQYF.

This chain joins TRBV29-1 and TRBJ2-2; 10 bases are a match to TRBD1. Germline trimming cut 6 bases from V and 5 bases from J; bases unmatched to any gene: 3. The CDR3 covers 13 residues. Per germline, CDR1 SQVTM and CDR2 ANQGSEA. CDR3 region: CSVDRGQTGELFF. CDR3 DNA: TGCAGCGTCGACAGGGGGCAGACCGGGGAGCTGTTTTTT.

The chain couples TRBV5-1 to TRBJ2-1, with D maybe TRBD2 (6 bases). Trimming removed 3 bases at V and 5 bases at J, with 12 bases between. The CDR3 is 14 amino acids. Germline V gene lookup returns CDR1 SGHRS and CDR2 YFSETQ. The CDR3 loop reads CASSWDWVHNEQFF. The CDR3, as DNA: TGCGCCAGCAGCTGGGACTGGGTCCACAATGAGCAGTTCTTC.

This clonotype was seen repeatedly, ten times or more. This sequence joins TRBV4-2 and TRBJ1-2; D ambiguous. Germline CDR1 reads LGHNA; CDR2 reads YNFKEQ. With 0 bases removed from V and 1 base from J, the gap between germline ends came to 6 bases. This CDR3 is 14 amino acids long. In DNA, the CDR3 is TGTGCCAGCAGCCAAGATGAGGTTAACTATGGCTACACCTTC. Translation: CASSQDEVNYGYTF.

This clonotype was seen repeatedly, ten times or more. The genes are TRBV3-1 and TRBJ1-2; 8 positions agree with TRBD1. After removal of 4 bases from V and 10 bases from J, the junction contained 5 bases not matched to a gene. Germline V gene data show CDR1 as LGHDT and CDR2 as YNNKEL (reference sequence). The CDR3 extends over 12 amino acids. The chain's CDR3 is CASSPSDRDYTF. DNA of the CDR3: TGTGCCAGCAGCCCCTCGGACAGGGACTACACCTTC.

This clonotype was seen ten or more times. The genes are TRBV5-1 and TRBJ1-2; D is unresolved. CDR1 SGHRS and CDR2 YFSETQ come from the germline V gene. V was pared by 0 bases and J by 2 bases, with 5 bases between. There are 13 residues in the CDR3. CDR3: CASSLVGNYGYTF. In DNA, the CDR3 is TGCGCCAGCAGCTTGGTGGGAAACTATGGCTACACCTTC.

Ten or more counts support this clonotype. The chain is built from TRBV7-9 and TRBJ2-7; TRBD1 aligns across 7 bases. Trimming removed 3 bases from V and 3 bases from J; junction bases left unmatched: 5. Germline V gives CDR1 SEHNR, CDR2 FQNEAQ (reference sequence). CDR3 size: 14 residues. The CDR3: CASSFQGVGYEQYF. In DNA form, the CDR3 reads TGTGCCAGCAGCTTCCAGGGGGTTGGCTACGAGCAGTACTTC.

This clonotype was observed a few times. The chain recombines TRBV7-9 with TRBJ1-2; possibly TRBD1 for D (5 bases). The germline CDR1 and CDR2 sequences are SEHNR and FQNEAQ (reference sequence). Trimming took 5 bases from V and 2 from J, leaving 18 bases between them. The CDR3 spans 16 residues. This CDR3 reads CASSALPLTDNYGYTF. The CDR3 DNA reads TGTGCCAGCAGCGCTCTCCCCCTGACAGACAACTATGGCTACACCTTC.

The CDR3: CASSYPMSGTGDNQPQHF. The CDR3 region has the DNA TGTGCCAGCAGTTACCCGATGTCCGGGACAGGGGACAATCAGCCCCAGCATTTT. J is TRBJ1-5 and V is TRBV6-6, with TRBD1 matching 10 bases. CDR3 length: 18 amino acids. With 2 bases clipped from V and 3 bases from J, the junction kept 10 bases outside the gene matches. Germline V gene data show CDR1 as MNHNY and CDR2 as SVGAGI (reference sequence).

The CDR3 nucleotides read TGTGCCAGCAGCGTAGCTACCATATTGGGAAGAAAAGGGGGCTACACCTTC. This encodes CASSVATILGRKGGYTF. The chain employs TRBV9 and TRBJ1-2; no clear D. Germline assignment: CDR1 SGDLS and CDR2 YYNGEE. The CDR3 is made up of 17 amino acids. Trimming cost V 0 bases and J 8 bases, with 23 bases left between them. The complete variable domain, with remaining parts taken from reference TRBV9 and TRBJ1-2, reads DSGVTQTPKHLITATGQRVTLRCSPRSGDLSVYWYQQSLDQGLQFLIQYYNGEERAKGNILERFSAQQFPDLHSELNLSSLELGDSALYFCASSVATILGRKGGYTFGSGTRLTVV.

This clonotype was seen many times. The V and J genes are TRBV7-3 and TRBJ2-3; D remains unclear. Trimming cost V 4 bases and J 5 bases, with 10 bases left between them. CDR1 is SGHTA, CDR2 FQGTGA, per germline. The CDR3 length is 13 residues. CDR3 nucleotide sequence: TGTGCCAGCAGCTCCACGGACGGAGATACGCAGTATTTT. Translation gives CASSSTDGDTQYF.

To note about this clonotype: This could be a read error, since a much larger clone is one nucleotide away. The genes are TRBV7-8 and TRBJ2-2, with 11 bases fitting TRBD1. CDR1 SGHVS and CDR2 FQNEAQ come from the germline V gene. The CDR3 contains 18 residues. This CDR3 is CDSSPLRTGGRNTGELFF. The CDR3 bases are TGTGACAGCAGCCCGCTGCGGACAGGGGGCCGGAACACCGGGGAGCTGTTTTTT.

The sample holds many counts of this clonotype. This rearrangement joins TRBV2 to TRBJ2-1; TRBD2 agrees at 15 bases. Germline CDR1 SNHLY, CDR2 FYNNEI. With V trimmed by 5 bases and J by 0 bases, 5 bases remained unmatched. CDR3 length: 18 residues. This CDR3 is CASSKGLAGGSSYNEQFF. The CDR3 DNA follows: TGTGCCAGCAGTAAGGGACTAGCGGGAGGAAGCTCCTACAATGAGCAGTTCTTC.

The chain recombines TRBV7-8 with TRBJ2-7; 8 nucleotides line up with TRBD1. The trim removed 5 bases at V and 4 bases at J, leaving 13 bases unmatched. The germline gives CDR1 SGHVS, CDR2 FQNEAQ. This CDR3 has 16 residues. CDR3 sequence reads: CASSISVDRAVYEQYF. The CDR3 DNA sequence: TGTGCCAGCAGCATTAGCGTGGACAGGGCGGTATACGAGCAGTACTTC.

This clonotype turned up a few times. The rearrangement uses TRBV6-1 and TRBJ2-3, with TRBD2 matching over 8 bases. This CDR3 is 16 amino acids long. V gave up 4 bases and J gave up 4 bases; unmatched junction bases: 10. CDR1 and CDR2 (germline): MNHNS, SASEGT. The CDR3 nucleotides are TGTGCCAGCAGTGGCGGGGGTGGACTAGCAGCAGATACGCAGTATTTT. It codes for CASSGGGGLAADTQYF.

CDR3 protein: CASSLPGTYEQYF. The DNA of the CDR3 is TGTGCCAGCAGCTTACCAGGTACCTACGAGCAGTACTTC. The chain employs TRBV7-9 and TRBJ2-7; D is unclear. Germline CDR1 SEHNR, CDR2 FQNEAQ (reference sequence). CDR3 length: 13 residues. The ends were cut back, 2 bases at V and 2 bases at J, with 7 bases in the middle.

V is TRBV15 and J is TRBJ2-1; D may match TRBD1 or TRBD2 (5 bases each). Deletions cut 1 base from V and 10 bases from J, with 17 bases between. Germline assignment: CDR1 LNHNV and CDR2 YYDKDF (reference sequence). CDR3 length: 15 residues. The CDR3 coding sequence is TGTGCCACCAGCAGAGTCGAGACGGGGCGGCGAGAGCAGTTCTTC. Amino acid sequence: CATSRVETGRREQFF.

A few counts support this clonotype. The V call is TRBV25-1, the J call TRBJ2-3; maybe TRBD1 (6 bases). Germline values: CDR1 MGHDK, CDR2 SYGVNS. V was trimmed by 7 bases and J by 1 base, leaving 12 bases between them. CDR3 length: 14 amino acids. The CDR3 DNA is TGTGCCAGCACATCAGGGGCTGGCACAGATACGCAGTATTTT. Translating it yields CASTSGAGTDTQYF.

The V gene is TRBV12-3 or TRBV12-4, the J gene TRBJ1-4; TRBD1 agrees at 8 bases. The J segment lost 3 bases and the V segment lost 5 bases, leaving 2 bases of the junction unmatched. The CDR3 has 14 residues. The CDR3: CASSPTGANEKLFF. The CDR3 coding sequence is TGTGCCAGCAGTCCGACAGGGGCTAATGAAAAACTGTTTTTT.

Ten or more counts support this clonotype. The V gene is TRBV7-2, the J gene TRBJ2-2; D gene unclear. The CDR3 sequence is 15 residues long. Per the germline V gene, CDR1 is SGHTA and CDR2 is FQGNSA. V was trimmed by 1 base and J by 4 bases, leaving 10 bases between them. The CDR3 reads CASSLGRHRTGELFF. The CDR3 bases are TGTGCCAGCAGCTTAGGTCGCCATCGCACCGGGGAGCTGTTTTTT.

In its sample, this clonotype was seen many times. This chain connects TRBV24-1 to TRBJ2-1, with 7 bases fitting TRBD2. CDR1 is KGHDR, CDR2 SFDVKD, per germline. This CDR3 has 12 residues. The V segment lost 5 bases and the J segment 10 bases; nucleotides outside the gene matches: 4. The CDR3 DNA sequence: TGTGCCACCAGTGGCGGGGGTAGGGAGCAGTTCTTC. Its translation: CATSGGGREQFF.